This T cell receptor (beta chain) was obtained from a study of blood T cell repertoires in COVID-19 (dated by TCRdb to about 2020). The study in broad terms: Collaborator samples came from the United States, Italy and Spain and covered acute and convalescent phases of COVID-19. The material from the prospective study consisted of cDNA or gDNA derived from T cells, B-cell-depleted T cells, or PBMCs. Subjects who had been exposed to COVID-19, were actively infected with it, or had recovered from it provided the deeply sampled blood TCRbeta repertoires that made up the dataset. The repertoires were released in a freely available public database intended as a resource for research on the immune response to SARS-CoV-2. The samples were drawn from two sources: the first 160 participants of the ongoing ImmuneRACE study, and approximately 1,300 subjects contributed by 6 global collaborators. Nearly every sample came with metadata listing a de-identified subject ID, COVID-19 status, age in years and sex. Where available, HLA class I and class II types were obtained from metadata supplied by the sample provider rather than from assay-based typing. General conclusions and limits of the study: The quantity of clinical and demographic metadata differed by source and by participant and was supplied without curation.

About this clone itself: The antigen it recognizes is unknown. Qualities for individual bases were not recorded, and no much larger clone is one base off.

Collaborating institutions collected whole blood in K2EDTA tubes following their own protocols. For TCRbeta analysis, collaborator samples were shipped as frozen whole blood, as isolated PBMCs, or as DNA extracted from either sample type. TCRbeta CDR3 regions were amplified from genomic DNA using the immunoSEQ Assay, a bias-controlled multiplex PCR. Per the authors' processing: The number of nucleated cells in each sample was estimated by amplification of reference gene primers within the assay. To quantify the absolute abundance of each unique TCRbeta CDR3 rearrangement, sequence reads were collapsed and filtered. Productive Simpson clonality was computed per sample as the square root of Simpson's diversity index over productive rearrangements. This immuneACCESS table, as held by TCRdb, lists in-frame sequences with V and J called but not all clones. Of the missing ones, under half trace to an unresolved V gene in checked studies; the others have no known cause. V and J calls and clone size are given by that table; D and trimming were obtained from the DNA. The sample contains roughly 80,000 clones, over 75% of them found a single time. In total, the top ten clones hold more than 10% of the sample.

CDR1 and CDR2 are read off the germline V gene as SGHDT and YYEEEE. The CDR3 starts with the cysteine, ends with the phenylalanine, and has 14 residues. Only the CDR3 region is kept as DNA, spanning 42 bases read in frame from base 1. Trimming at the junction amounts to 2 bases on V and 10 bases on J, and the germline ends lie 13 bases apart. Sequencing was carried out using peripheral blood. This TCR was recovered from a man at least 80 years old with acute or convalescent COVID-19. Here the chain combines TRBV5-6 and TRBJ1-6; possibly the D gene is TRBD1, per 5 matching bases. The CDR3 has the sequence CASSFSRGGSPLHF. In nucleotide form, the sequence is TGTGCCAGCAGCTTCAGTAGGGGAGGGTCACCCCTCCACTTT.